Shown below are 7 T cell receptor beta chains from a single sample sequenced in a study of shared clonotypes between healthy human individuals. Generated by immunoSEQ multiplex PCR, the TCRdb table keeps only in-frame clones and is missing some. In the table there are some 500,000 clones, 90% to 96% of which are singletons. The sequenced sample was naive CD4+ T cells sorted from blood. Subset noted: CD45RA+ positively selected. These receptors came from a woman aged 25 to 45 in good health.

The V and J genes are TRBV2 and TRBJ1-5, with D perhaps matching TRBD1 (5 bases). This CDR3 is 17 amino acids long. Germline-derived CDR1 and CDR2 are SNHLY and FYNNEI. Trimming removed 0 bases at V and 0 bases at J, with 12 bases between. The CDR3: CASSEARQSYSNQPQHF. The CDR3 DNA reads TGTGCCAGCAGTGAAGCTAGACAGTCATATAGCAATCAGCCCCAGCATTTT. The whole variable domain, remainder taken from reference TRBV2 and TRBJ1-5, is EPEVTQTPSHQVTQMGQEVILRCVPISNHLYFYWYRQILGQKVEFLVSFYNNEISEKSEIFDDQFSVERPDGSNFTLKIRSTKLEDSAMYFCASSEARQSYSNQPQHFGDGTRLSIL.

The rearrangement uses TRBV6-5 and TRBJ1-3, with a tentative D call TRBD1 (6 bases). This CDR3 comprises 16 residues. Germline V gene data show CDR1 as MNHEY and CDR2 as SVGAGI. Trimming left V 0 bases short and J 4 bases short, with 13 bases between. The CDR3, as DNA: TGTGCCAGCAGTTACTCCCCGGACAGCATAGGAAACACCATATATTTT. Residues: CASSYSPDSIGNTIYF.

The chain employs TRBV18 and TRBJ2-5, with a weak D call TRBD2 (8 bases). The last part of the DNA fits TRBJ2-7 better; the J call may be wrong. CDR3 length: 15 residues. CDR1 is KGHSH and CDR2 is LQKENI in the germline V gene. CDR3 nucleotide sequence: TGTGCCAGCTCACCCAGGGGGACTAGTTCCTACGAGCAGTACTTC. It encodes CASSPRGTSSYEQYF.

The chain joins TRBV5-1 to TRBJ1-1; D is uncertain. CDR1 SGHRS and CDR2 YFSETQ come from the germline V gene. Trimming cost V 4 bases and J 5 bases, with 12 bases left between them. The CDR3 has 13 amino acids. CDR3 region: CASSTAGETEAFF. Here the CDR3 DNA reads TGCGCCAGCAGCACTGCGGGTGAGACTGAAGCTTTCTTT.

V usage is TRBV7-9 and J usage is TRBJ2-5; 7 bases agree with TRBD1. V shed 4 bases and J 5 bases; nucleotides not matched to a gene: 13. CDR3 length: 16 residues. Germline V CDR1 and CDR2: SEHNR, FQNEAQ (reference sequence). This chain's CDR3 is CASSSRTGGIAETQYF. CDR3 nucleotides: TGTGCCAGCAGCTCAAGGACAGGTGGCATTGCGGAGACCCAGTACTTC.

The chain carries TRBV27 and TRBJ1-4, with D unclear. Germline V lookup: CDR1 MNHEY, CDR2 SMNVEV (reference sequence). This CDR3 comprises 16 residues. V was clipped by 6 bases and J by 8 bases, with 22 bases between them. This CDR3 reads CASSPLRGFSGEKLFF. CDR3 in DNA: TGTGCCAGCAGCCCATTGCGAGGGTTTAGTGGCGAAAAACTGTTTTTT.

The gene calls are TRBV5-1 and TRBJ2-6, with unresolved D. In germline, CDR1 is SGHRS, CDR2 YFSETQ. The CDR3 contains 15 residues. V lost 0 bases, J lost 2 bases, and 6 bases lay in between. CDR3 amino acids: CASSLAWTGANVLTF. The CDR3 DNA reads TGCGCCAGCAGCTTGGCTTGGACTGGGGCCAACGTCCTGACTTTC.